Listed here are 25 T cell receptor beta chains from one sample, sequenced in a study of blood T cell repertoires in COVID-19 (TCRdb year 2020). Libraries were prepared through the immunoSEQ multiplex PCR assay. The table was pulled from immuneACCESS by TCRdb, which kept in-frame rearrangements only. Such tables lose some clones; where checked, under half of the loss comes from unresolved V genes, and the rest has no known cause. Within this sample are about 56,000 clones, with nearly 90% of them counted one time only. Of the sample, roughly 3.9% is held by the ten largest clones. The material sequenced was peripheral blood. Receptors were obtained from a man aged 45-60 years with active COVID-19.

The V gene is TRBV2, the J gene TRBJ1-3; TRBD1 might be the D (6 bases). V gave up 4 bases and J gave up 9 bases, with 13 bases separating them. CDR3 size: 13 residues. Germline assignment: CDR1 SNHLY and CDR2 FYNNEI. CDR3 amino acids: CASSVSARGTIYF. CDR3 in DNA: TGTGCCAGCAGTGTTTCCGCCAGGGGCACCATATATTTT.

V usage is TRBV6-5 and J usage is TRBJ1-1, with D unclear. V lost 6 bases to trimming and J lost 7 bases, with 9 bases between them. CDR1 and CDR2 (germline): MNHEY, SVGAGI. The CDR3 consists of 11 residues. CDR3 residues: CASRNGDEAFF. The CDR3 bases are TGTGCCAGCAGGAACGGTGATGAAGCTTTCTTT.

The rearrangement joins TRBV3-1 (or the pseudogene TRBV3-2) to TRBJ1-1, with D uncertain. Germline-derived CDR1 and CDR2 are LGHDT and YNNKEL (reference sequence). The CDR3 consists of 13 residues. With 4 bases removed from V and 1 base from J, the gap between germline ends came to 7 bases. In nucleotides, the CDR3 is TGTGCCAGCAGCCCTAGCCAGAACACTGAAGCTTTCTTT. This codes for CASSPSQNTEAFF.

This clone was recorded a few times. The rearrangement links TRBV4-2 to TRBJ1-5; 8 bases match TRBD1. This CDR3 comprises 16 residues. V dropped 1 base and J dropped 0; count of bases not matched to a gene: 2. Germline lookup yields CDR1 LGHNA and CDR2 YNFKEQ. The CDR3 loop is CASSQVTGDSNQPQHF. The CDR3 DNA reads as TGTGCCAGCAGCCAAGTGACAGGGGATAGCAATCAGCCCCAGCATTTT.

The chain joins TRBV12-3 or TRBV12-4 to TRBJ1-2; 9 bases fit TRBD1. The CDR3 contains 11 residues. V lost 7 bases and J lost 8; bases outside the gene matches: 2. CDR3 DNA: TGTGCCAGCAATACAGGGGGCGGCTACACCTTC. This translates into CASNTGGGYTF.

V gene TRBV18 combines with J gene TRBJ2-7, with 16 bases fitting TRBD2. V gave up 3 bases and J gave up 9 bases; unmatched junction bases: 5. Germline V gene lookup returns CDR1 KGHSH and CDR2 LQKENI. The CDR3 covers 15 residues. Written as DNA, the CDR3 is TGTGCCAGCTCACCCGGGACTAGCGGGGGGGCGATGCAGTACTTC. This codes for CASSPGTSGGAMQYF.

The CDR3 protein is CASSISGVETQYF. For the CDR3, the DNA is TGTGCCAGTAGTATATCCGGTGTAGAGACCCAGTACTTC. The chain carries TRBV19 and TRBJ2-5; D gene ambiguous. This CDR3 spans 13 amino acids. Germline lookup yields CDR1 LNHDA and CDR2 SQIVND (reference sequence). The V gene lost 2 bases and the J gene lost 4 bases, with 8 bases spanning the gap.

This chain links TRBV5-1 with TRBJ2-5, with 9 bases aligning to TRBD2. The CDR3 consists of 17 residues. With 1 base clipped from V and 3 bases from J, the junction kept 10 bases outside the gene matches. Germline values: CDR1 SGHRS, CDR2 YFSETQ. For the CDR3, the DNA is TGCGCCAGCAGCTTGTGGGGGACTAGCTCGGAAAAAGAGACCCAGTACTTC. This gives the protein CASSLWGTSSEKETQYF. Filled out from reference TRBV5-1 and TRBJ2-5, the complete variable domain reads KAGVTQTPRYLIKTRGQQVTLSCSPISGHRSVSWYQQTPGQGLQFLFEYFSETQRNKGNFPGRFSGRQFSNSRSEMNVSTLELGDSALYLCASSLWGTSSEKETQYFGPGTRLLVL.

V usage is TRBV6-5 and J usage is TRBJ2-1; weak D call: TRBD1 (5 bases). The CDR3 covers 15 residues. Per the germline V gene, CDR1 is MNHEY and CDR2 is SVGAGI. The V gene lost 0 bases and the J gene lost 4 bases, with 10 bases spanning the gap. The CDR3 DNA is TGTGCCAGCAGTTACTCGGCCAGGGCTTACAATGAGCAGTTCTTC. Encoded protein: CASSYSARAYNEQFF.

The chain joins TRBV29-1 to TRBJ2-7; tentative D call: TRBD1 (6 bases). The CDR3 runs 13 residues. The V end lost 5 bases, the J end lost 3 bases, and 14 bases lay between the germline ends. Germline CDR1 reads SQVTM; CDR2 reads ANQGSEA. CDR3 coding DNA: TGCAGCGTTCTAACGGACAGTCACTACGAGCAGTACTTC. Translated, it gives CSVLTDSHYEQYF.

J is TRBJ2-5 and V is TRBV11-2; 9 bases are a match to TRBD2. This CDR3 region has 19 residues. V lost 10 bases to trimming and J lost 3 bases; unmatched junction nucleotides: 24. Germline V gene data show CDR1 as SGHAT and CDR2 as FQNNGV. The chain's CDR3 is CATRGIRSSGGRGEETQYF. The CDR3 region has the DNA TGTGCCACCCGCGGGATAAGGTCGAGCGGGGGGCGGGGAGAAGAGACCCAGTACTTC.

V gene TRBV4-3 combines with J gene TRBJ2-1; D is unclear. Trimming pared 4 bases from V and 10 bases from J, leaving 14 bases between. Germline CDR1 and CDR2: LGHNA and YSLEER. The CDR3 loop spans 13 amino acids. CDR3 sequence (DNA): TGCGCCAGCAGCCGTGGCCCTAGGTGGGAGCAGTTCTTC. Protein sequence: CASSRGPRWEQFF.

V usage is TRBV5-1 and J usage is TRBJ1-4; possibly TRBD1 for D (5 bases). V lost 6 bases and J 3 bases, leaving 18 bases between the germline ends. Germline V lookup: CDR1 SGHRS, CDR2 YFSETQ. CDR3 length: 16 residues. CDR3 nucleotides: TGCGCCAGCAAACCAGACCCCAGGGCCGCTAATGAAAAACTGTTTTTT. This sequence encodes CASKPDPRAANEKLFF.

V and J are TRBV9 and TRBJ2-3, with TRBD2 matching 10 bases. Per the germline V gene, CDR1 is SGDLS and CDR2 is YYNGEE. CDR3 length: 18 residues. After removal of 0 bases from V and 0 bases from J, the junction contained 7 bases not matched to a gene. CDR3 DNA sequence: TGTGCCAGCAGCGTAGGACTAGCGGGCCTCTATAGCACAGATACGCAGTATTTT. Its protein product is CASSVGLAGLYSTDTQYF.

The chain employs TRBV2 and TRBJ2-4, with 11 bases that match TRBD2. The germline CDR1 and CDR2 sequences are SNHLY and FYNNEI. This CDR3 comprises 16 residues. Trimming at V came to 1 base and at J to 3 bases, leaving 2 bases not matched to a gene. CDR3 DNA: TGTGCCAGCAGTGAAGGACTAGCGGGACTCAAAAACATTCAGTACTTC. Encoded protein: CASSEGLAGLKNIQYF.

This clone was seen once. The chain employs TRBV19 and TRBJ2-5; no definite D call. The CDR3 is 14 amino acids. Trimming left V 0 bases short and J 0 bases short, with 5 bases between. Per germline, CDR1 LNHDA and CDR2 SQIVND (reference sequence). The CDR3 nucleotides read TGTGCCAGTAGTATAGAGCGGAACCAAGAGACCCAGTACTTC. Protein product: CASSIERNQETQYF.

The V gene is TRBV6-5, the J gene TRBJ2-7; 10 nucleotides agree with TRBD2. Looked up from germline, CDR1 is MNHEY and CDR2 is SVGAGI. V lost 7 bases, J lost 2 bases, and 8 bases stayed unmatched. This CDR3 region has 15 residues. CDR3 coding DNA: TGTGCCAGCACTCGAACGGGACTAGCGACCTACGAGCAGTACTTC. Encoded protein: CASTRTGLATYEQYF.

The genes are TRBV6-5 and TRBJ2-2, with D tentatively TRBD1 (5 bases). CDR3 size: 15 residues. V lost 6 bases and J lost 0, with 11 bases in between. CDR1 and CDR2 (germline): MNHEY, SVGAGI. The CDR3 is CASRRGWANTGELFF. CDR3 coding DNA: TGTGCCAGCAGAAGGGGCTGGGCGAACACCGGGGAGCTGTTTTTT.

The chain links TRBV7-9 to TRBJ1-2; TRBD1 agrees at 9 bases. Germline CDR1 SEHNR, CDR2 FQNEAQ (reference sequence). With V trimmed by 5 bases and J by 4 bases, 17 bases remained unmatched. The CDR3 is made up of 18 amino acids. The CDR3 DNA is TGTGCCAGCAGCCCGCAGTTTTTAAAGGACAGGGGCTTCTATGGCTACACCTTC. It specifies CASSPQFLKDRGFYGYTF.

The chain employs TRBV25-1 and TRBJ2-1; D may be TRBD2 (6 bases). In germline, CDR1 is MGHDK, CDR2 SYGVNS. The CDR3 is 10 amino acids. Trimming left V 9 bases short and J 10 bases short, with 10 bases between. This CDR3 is CARGGLEQFF. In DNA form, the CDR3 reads TGTGCCAGGGGGGGACTGGAGCAGTTCTTC.

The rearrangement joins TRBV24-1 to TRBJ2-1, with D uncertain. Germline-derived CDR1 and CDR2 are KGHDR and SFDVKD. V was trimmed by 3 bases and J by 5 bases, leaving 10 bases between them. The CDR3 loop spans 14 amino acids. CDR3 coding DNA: TGTGCCACCAGTGATGCCCTACCCAACAATGAGCAGTTCTTC. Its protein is CATSDALPNNEQFF.

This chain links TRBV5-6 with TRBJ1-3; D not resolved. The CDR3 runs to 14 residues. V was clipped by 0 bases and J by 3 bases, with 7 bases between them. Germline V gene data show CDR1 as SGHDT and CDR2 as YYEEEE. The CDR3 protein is CASSLGFSGNTIYF. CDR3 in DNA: TGTGCCAGCAGCTTGGGGTTTAGTGGAAACACCATATATTTT.

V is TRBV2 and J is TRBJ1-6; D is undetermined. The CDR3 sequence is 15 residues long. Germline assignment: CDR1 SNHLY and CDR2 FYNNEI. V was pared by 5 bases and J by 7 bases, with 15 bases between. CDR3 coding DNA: TGTGCCAGCAGTCGAGGGATATTAGGAAATTCACCCCTCCACTTT. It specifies CASSRGILGNSPLHF.

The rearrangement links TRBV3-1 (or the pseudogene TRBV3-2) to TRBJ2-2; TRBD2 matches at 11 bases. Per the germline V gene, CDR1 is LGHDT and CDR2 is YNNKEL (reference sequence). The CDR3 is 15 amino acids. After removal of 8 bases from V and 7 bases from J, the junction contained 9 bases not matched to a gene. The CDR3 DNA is TGTGCCAGCTGCCGGCTAGCGGGGGGCCGCGGGGAGCTGTTTTTT. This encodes CASCRLAGGRGELFF.

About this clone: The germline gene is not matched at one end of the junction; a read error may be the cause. CDR3 region: CASGLGRDRPDF. The CDR3 DNA follows: TGTGCTAGTGGTTTGGGCCGGGACAGGCCTGACTTC. J is TRBJ1-2 and V is TRBV12-5; TRBD1 agrees at 8 bases. Germline loops: CDR1 LGHNT, CDR2 FRNRAP. The CDR3 length is 12 residues.